The 30 T cell receptor beta chains below come from one sample, sequenced in a study of beta chain features in type 1 diabetes (dated by TCRdb to the late 2010s). Libraries came from the immunoSEQ multiplex PCR assay. The entire isolated RNA was reverse transcribed using the High Capacity cDNA Reverse Transcription Kit, and thus expressed TCRB transcripts were sequenced. What TCRdb holds here is the immuneACCESS table cut down to in-frame rearrangements. Part of the clones is not present; checked against another copy, under half of the missing clones reflect an unresolved V gene, and the others are unexplained. A total of around 350,000 clones appear in this sample, roughly 12% of them only once. Together, the top ten hold approximately 0.015% of the sample. Sequenced input: naive CD4+ T cells from blood. The cell subset or site label corresponds to: true naive CD4+ T cells. These receptors came from a man aged 18 to 29 in good health.

This chain uses TRBV11-2 with TRBJ1-6; D is unresolved. Germline V lookup: CDR1 SGHAT, CDR2 FQNNGV. Trimming cost V 0 bases and J 3 bases, with 6 bases left between them. The CDR3 is 15 residues long. The CDR3 nucleotides are TGTGCCAGCAGCTTAGATGGGAGCTATAATTCACCCCTCCACTTT. This encodes CASSLDGSYNSPLHF.

This clone is a singleton in its sample. This chain links TRBV18 with TRBJ1-3; D perhaps matches TRBD1 (5 bases). V lost 10 bases, J lost 3 bases, and 16 bases lay in between. This CDR3 is built from 14 residues. Germline CDR1 reads KGHSH; CDR2 reads LQKENI. The CDR3: CATRSRAGGNTIYF. CDR3 nucleotide sequence: TGTGCCACCCGATCCAGGGCAGGTGGAAACACCATATATTTT.

The CDR3 region is CASSSRDNEQFF. In DNA, the CDR3 is TGTGCCAGCAGCTCACGGGACAATGAGCAGTTCTTC. The chain is built from TRBV5-4 and TRBJ2-1; D uncertain. Germline CDR1 and CDR2: SGHNT and YYREEE (reference sequence). V lost 3 bases and J lost 5, with 6 bases in between. The CDR3 totals 12 residues.

This clone was detected a few times. Here the CDR3 reads CSVTGTGSYTQYF. CDR3 DNA: TGCAGCGTTACAGGGACAGGGTCCTATACGCAGTATTTT. This rearrangement joins TRBV29-1 to TRBJ2-3, with 9 positions matching TRBD1. The CDR3 loop spans 13 amino acids. V lost 5 bases, J lost 7 bases, and 7 bases stayed unmatched. Germline CDR1 and CDR2: SQVTM and ANQGSEA.

This clone was picked up a small number of times. The genes are TRBV7-2 and TRBJ2-3; D possibly corresponds to TRBD2 (6 bases). The germline V gene encodes CDR1 SGHTA and CDR2 FQGNSA. V shed 5 bases and J shed 0 bases, with 12 bases lying between them. This CDR3 spans 15 amino acids. CDR3 DNA sequence: TGTGCCAGCAGCCTCAGCGGGCTTAGCACAGATACGCAGTATTTT. This sequence encodes CASSLSGLSTDTQYF.

This clone showed up just a few times. The genes are TRBV5-6 and TRBJ2-7, with D maybe TRBD2 (6 bases). CDR1 is SGHDT and CDR2 is YYEEEE in the germline V gene. This CDR3 region has 17 residues. The ends were cut back, 5 bases at V and 1 base at J, with 22 bases in the middle. CDR3 sequence: CASREGLRGRQSYEQYF. CDR3 bases: TGTGCCAGCAGGGAGGGACTGCGCGGTAGGCAATCCTACGAGCAGTACTTC.

This clone was observed a few times. This chain links TRBV18 with TRBJ1-5; weak D call: TRBD1 (5 bases). This CDR3 contains 15 residues. The ends were cut back, 0 bases at V and 7 bases at J, with 13 bases in the middle. From germline, CDR1 is KGHSH and CDR2 LQKENI. The CDR3 DNA is TGTGCCAGCTCACCACCCGGGACTGTTGGGCAGCCCCAGCATTTT. It codes for CASSPPGTVGQPQHF. Together with reference TRBV18 and TRBJ1-5, the CDR3 gives the full variable domain: NAGVMQNPRHLVRRRGQEARLRCSPMKGHSHVYWYRQLPEEGLKFMVYLQKENIIDESGMPKERFSAEFPKEGPSILRIQQVVRGDSAAYFCASSPPGTVGQPQHFGDGTRLSIL.

Only a few counts were recorded for this clone. The chain couples TRBV7-3 to TRBJ2-1; 10 nucleotides line up with TRBD2. Germline loops: CDR1 SGHTA, CDR2 FQGTGA. CDR3 length: 16 amino acids. V lost 5 bases, J lost 4 bases, and 8 bases stayed unmatched. The DNA of the CDR3 is TGTGCCAGCAGCACCGCTAGCGGGAGTCTATACAATGAGCAGTTCTTC. As protein: CASSTASGSLYNEQFF.

This chain joins TRBV6-6 and TRBJ2-4; D is ambiguous. Trimming shortened V by 2 bases and J by 0 bases, and 5 bases separated the two germline ends. Germline CDR1 is MNHNY and CDR2 is SVGAGI (reference sequence). The CDR3 covers 14 residues. The CDR3 is CASSYNLAKNIQYF. As DNA, the CDR3 is TGTGCCAGCAGTTACAATCTAGCCAAAAACATTCAGTACTTC.

The chain links TRBV19 to TRBJ2-3; D is unclear. V was shortened by 6 bases and J by 0 bases, with 4 bases between the two germline ends. Germline assignment: CDR1 LNHDA and CDR2 SQIVND (reference sequence). The CDR3 consists of 12 residues. CDR3 sequence: CASSVSTDTQYF. CDR3 nucleotides: TGTGCCAGTAGCGTCAGCACAGATACGCAGTATTTT.

The chain combines TRBV9 with TRBJ2-5; TRBD2 aligns across 7 bases. CDR3 length: 14 residues. After removal of 0 bases from V and 2 bases from J, the junction contained 1 base not matched to a gene. Germline lookup yields CDR1 SGDLS and CDR2 YYNGEE. This CDR3 is CASSVDGGQETQYF. CDR3 in DNA: TGTGCCAGCAGCGTAGACGGGGGGCAAGAGACCCAGTACTTC.

This clone was seen more than once but under ten times. The V gene is TRBV6-5, the J gene TRBJ1-1; 8 bases are shared with TRBD1. From germline, CDR1 is MNHEY and CDR2 SVGAGI. CDR3 size: 14 residues. With 5 bases clipped from V and 3 bases from J, the junction kept 5 bases outside the gene matches. The DNA for the CDR3 is TGTGCCAGCAGTGACAGGGGACGATACACTGAAGCTTTCTTT. This codes for CASSDRGRYTEAFF.

The chain joins TRBV6-5 to TRBJ2-3; 10 bases align to TRBD1. Germline CDR1 is MNHEY and CDR2 is SVGAGI. The CDR3 consists of 15 residues. V trimming: 6 bases; J trimming: 5 bases; junction bases outside the gene matches: 8. The CDR3 bases are TGTGCCAGCAGCAGAACCCGGGACAGGGGAGATACGCAGTATTTT. It encodes CASSRTRDRGDTQYF.

This chain connects TRBV6-6 to TRBJ1-3; tentatively, D is TRBD1 (6 bases). The germline gives CDR1 MNHNY, CDR2 SVGAGI (reference sequence). V was trimmed by 8 bases and J by 5 bases, leaving 13 bases between them. The CDR3 extends over 13 amino acids. The CDR3 sequence is CASEGGDRNTIYF. Written as DNA, the CDR3 is TGTGCCAGCGAAGGGGGTGACCGAAACACCATATATTTT.

The sample holds a few counts of this clone. V usage is TRBV18 and J usage is TRBJ2-5, with D possibly matching TRBD1 (5 bases). Germline CDR1 and CDR2: KGHSH and LQKENI. The CDR3 consists of 11 residues. Trimming stripped 3 bases from V and 10 bases from J, with 9 bases between. The CDR3 coding sequence is TGTGCCAGCTCACCGGCAGGGCTCCAGTACTTC. This translates into CASSPAGLQYF.

This clone has more than one count but fewer than ten. The chain employs TRBV7-3 and TRBJ2-3, with 7 bases aligning to TRBD1. The V and J ends lost 5 bases and 3 bases, in that order; junction bases with no gene match: 8. The CDR3 is made up of 15 amino acids. Germline V CDR1 and CDR2: SGHTA, FQGTGA. The CDR3 bases are TGTGCCAGCAGCCCAACCGGGACAGCTACAGATACGCAGTATTTT. Its protein is CASSPTGTATDTQYF.

The rearrangement joins TRBV13 to TRBJ2-1, with 7 nucleotides matching TRBD1. The CDR3 extends over 15 amino acids. Per germline, CDR1 PRHDT and CDR2 FYEKMQ (reference sequence). V gave up 7 bases and J gave up 3 bases; unmatched junction bases: 9. The CDR3 loop is CASNRGGRYYNEQFF. The CDR3 DNA is TGTGCCAGCAACCGAGGGGGCCGCTACTACAATGAGCAGTTCTTC.

In this sample, this clone turned up a few times. V usage is TRBV27 and J usage is TRBJ2-7, with 7 positions matching TRBD1. The CDR3 extends over 14 amino acids. Trimming took 5 bases from V and 2 from J; bases not matched to a gene: 6. The V gene's germline CDR1 is MNHEY and CDR2 SMNVEV (reference sequence). For the CDR3, the DNA is TGTGCCAGCAGTCTAGGGGGCAGGGCCTACGAGCAGTACTTC. Encoded protein: CASSLGGRAYEQYF.

V usage is TRBV15 and J usage is TRBJ2-7; possible D gene TRBD1, 6 bases. V gave up 0 bases and J gave up 5 bases, with 14 bases separating them. The CDR3 runs 15 residues. Germline V lookup: CDR1 LNHNV, CDR2 YYDKDF (reference sequence). CDR3 sequence reads: CATSRDLAGAHEQYF. The CDR3 DNA sequence: TGTGCCACCAGCAGAGATCTGGCAGGGGCCCACGAGCAGTACTTC.

This clone was counted only a few times. The chain has TRBV19 and TRBJ1-5; TRBD1 might be the D (5 bases). The CDR3 is 13 amino acids. The V end lost 3 bases, the J end lost 2 bases, and 5 bases lay between the germline ends. Germline values: CDR1 LNHDA, CDR2 SQIVND (reference sequence). As DNA, the CDR3 is TGTGCCAGTAGTATGACAGGCAATCAGCCCCAGCATTTT. Translated: CASSMTGNQPQHF.

The chain links TRBV7-2 to TRBJ2-5; maybe TRBD2 (6 bases). The CDR3 runs 15 residues. CDR1 and CDR2 (germline): SGHTA, FQGNSA. The germline V and J ends were trimmed by 1 base and 1 base, with 10 bases remaining between them. CDR3 DNA sequence: TGTGCCAGCAGCTTAGATGGGGGGACCCAAGAGACCCAGTACTTC. It translates to CASSLDGGTQETQYF.

This clone came up a few times. The rearrangement joins TRBV28 to TRBJ2-1; TRBD1 matches at 7 bases. Germline CDR1 is MDHEN and CDR2 is SYDVKM. The CDR3 is 14 residues long. The V gene end was trimmed by 6 bases and the J gene end by 5 bases; junction bases not matched to a gene: 7. The CDR3 spells CASRPGTANNEQFF. DNA for the CDR3: TGTGCCAGCAGGCCTGGGACAGCTAACAATGAGCAGTTCTTC.

V usage is TRBV7-3 and J usage is TRBJ2-7, with TRBD1 matching over 7 bases. J was trimmed by 2 bases and V by 5 bases; bases with no gene match: 6. The length of the CDR3 is 14 residues. Per germline, CDR1 SGHTA and CDR2 FQGTGA. CDR3 sequence reads: CASSPGTEPYEQYF. The DNA of the CDR3 is TGTGCCAGCAGCCCGGGGACAGAGCCCTACGAGCAGTACTTC.

This clone has more than one count but fewer than ten. This chain uses TRBV7-3 with TRBJ2-6, with D hard to call. The CDR3 is made up of 13 amino acids. Germline lookup yields CDR1 SGHTA and CDR2 FQGTGA. V lost 8 bases to trimming and J lost 2 bases, with 7 bases between them. CDR3 in DNA: TGTGCCAGCGGAGATCCTGGGGCCAACGTCCTGACTTTC. It encodes CASGDPGANVLTF.

This clone was seen a few times. J is TRBJ2-2 and V is TRBV7-6; no reliable D call. The V end lost 0 bases, the J end lost 4 bases, and 3 bases lay between the germline ends. The CDR3 covers 13 residues. CDR1 and CDR2 from the germline V gene are SGHVS and FNYEAQ. In DNA, the CDR3 is TGTGCCAGCAGCTTAGCGGCCACCGGGGAGCTGTTTTTT. This encodes CASSLAATGELFF.

This clone appeared a few times. The rearrangement links TRBV15 to TRBJ1-2, with D possibly being TRBD1 (6 bases). CDR3 length equals 13 residues. The germline V gene encodes CDR1 LNHNV and CDR2 YYDKDF (reference sequence). V was clipped by 5 bases and J by 3 bases, with 10 bases between them. The CDR3 DNA follows: TGTGCCACCAGCCGATGGACAGACTATGGCTACACCTTC. Its protein is CATSRWTDYGYTF.

The CDR3, as DNA: TGTGCCAGCAGCGACAGGGGTGTTAATGAAAAACTGTTTTTT. This encodes CASSDRGVNEKLFF. V gene TRBV11-2 combines with J gene TRBJ1-4, with 8 bases identical to TRBD1. The V gene's germline CDR1 is SGHAT and CDR2 FQNNGV. This CDR3 contains 14 residues. Trimming cost V 5 bases and J 4 bases; bases outside gene matches: 3.

This clone was seen more than once but under ten times. This chain joins TRBV6-5 and TRBJ2-5; weak D call: TRBD2 (5 bases). CDR1 and CDR2 (germline): MNHEY, SVGAGI. The V and J ends lost 4 bases and 1 base respectively, with 10 bases between them. This CDR3 is 14 amino acids long. The CDR3 DNA sequence: TGTGCCAGCAGTTTCGGGATACTCCAAGAGACCCAGTACTTC. Encoded protein: CASSFGILQETQYF.

The V call is TRBV7-3, the J call TRBJ2-1; D unresolved. V was pared by 3 bases and J by 8 bases, with 11 bases between. This CDR3 is 13 amino acids long. Germline loops: CDR1 SGHTA, CDR2 FQGTGA. CDR3 protein: CASSFVAVDEQFF. CDR3 nucleotides: TGTGCCAGCAGCTTCGTCGCGGTCGATGAGCAGTTCTTC.

This clone came up a few times. The rearrangement links TRBV7-3 to TRBJ2-7, with D possibly matching TRBD1 (6 bases). Trimming removed 3 bases from V and 0 bases from J, with 12 bases in between. Germline loops: CDR1 SGHTA, CDR2 FQGTGA. CDR3 length: 15 amino acids. The CDR3 region has the DNA TGTGCCAGCAGCTTCGCGACAGGTAGCTCCTACGAGCAGTACTTC. This sequence encodes CASSFATGSSYEQYF.